This T cell receptor beta chain was sequenced for a study of blood T cell repertoires in COVID-19. This CDR3 has 14 amino acids. Trimming cost V 6 bases and J 5 bases, with 16 bases left between them. Germline V gene lookup returns CDR1 MNHEY and CDR2 SVGAGI. The repertoire was sequenced with immunoSEQ multiplex PCR; TCRdb's copy has only in-frame clones and lacks some. This table has approximately 150,000 clones, 85% to 90% appearing once. The sequencing input was peripheral blood. This sequence joins TRBV6-5 and TRBJ1-1, with D maybe TRBD1 (5 bases). This sequence was found in a woman older than 75 with COVID-19, enrolled during active disease. The CDR3 DNA reads TGTGCCAGCAGCCTCGGGGGGGGGAAGACTGAAGCTTTCTTT. This encodes CASSLGGGKTEAFF.